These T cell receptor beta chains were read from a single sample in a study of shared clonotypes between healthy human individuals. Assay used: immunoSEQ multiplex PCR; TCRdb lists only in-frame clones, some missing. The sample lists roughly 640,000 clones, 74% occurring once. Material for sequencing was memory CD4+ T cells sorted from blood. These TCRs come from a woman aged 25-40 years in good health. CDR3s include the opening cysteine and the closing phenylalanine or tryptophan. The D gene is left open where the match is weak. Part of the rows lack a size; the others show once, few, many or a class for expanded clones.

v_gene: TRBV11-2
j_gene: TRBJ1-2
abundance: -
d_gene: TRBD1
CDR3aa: CASSLQGDGYTF
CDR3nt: TGTGCCAGCAGCTTGCAGGGGGATGGCTACACCTTC

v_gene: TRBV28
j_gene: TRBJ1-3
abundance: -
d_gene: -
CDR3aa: CASSFGGPGNTIYF
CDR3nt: TGTGCCAGCAGTTTCGGGGGGCCTGGAAACACCATATATTTT

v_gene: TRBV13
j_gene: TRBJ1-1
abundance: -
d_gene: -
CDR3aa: CASSLDSQPWAFF
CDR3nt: TGTGCCAGCAGCTTAGACAGCCAGCCATGGGCTTTCTTT

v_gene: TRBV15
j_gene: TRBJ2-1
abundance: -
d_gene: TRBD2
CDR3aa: CATSIGAGAYNEQFF
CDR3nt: TGTGCCACCAGCATAGGAGCGGGAGCCTACAATGAGCAGTTCTTC

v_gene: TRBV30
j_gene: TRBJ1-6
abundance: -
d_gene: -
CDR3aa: CAWSFNSPLHF
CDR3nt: TGTGCCTGGAGTTTCAATTCACCCCTCCACTTT

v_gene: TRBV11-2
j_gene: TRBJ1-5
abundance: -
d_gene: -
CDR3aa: CASSLDGRTAQHF
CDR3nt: TGTGCCAGCAGCTTAGACGGCCGTACGGCCCAGCATTTT

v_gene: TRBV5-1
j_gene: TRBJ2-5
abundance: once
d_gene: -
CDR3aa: CASSRGAEPTQETQYF
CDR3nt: TGCGCCAGCAGCAGAGGGGCGGAGCCCACCCAAGAGACCCAGTACTTC

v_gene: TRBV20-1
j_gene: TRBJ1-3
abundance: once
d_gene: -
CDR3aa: CSARLAHTIYF
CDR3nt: TGCAGTGCTAGGTTGGCTCACACCATATATTTT

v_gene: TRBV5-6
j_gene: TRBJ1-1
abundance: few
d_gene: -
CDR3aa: CASSTLGVNTEAFF
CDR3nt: TGTGCCAGCAGCACCCTGGGAGTGAACACTGAAGCTTTCTTT

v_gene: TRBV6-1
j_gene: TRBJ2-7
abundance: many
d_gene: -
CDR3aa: CASGPRTDSYEQYF
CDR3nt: TGTGCCAGCGGGCCTCGGACGGACTCCTACGAGCAGTACTTC

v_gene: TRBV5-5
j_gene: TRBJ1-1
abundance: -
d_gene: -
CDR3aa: CASSLPPRSTEAFF
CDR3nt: TGTGCCAGCAGCTTGCCTCCGAGGTCCACTGAAGCTTTCTTT

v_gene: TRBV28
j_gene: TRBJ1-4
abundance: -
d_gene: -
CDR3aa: CAHSVSNEKLFF
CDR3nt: TGTGCCCACAGCGTTTCTAATGAAAAACTGTTTTTT

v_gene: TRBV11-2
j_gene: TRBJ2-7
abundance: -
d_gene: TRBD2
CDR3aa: CASIAGSAYEQYF
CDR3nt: TGTGCCAGCATAGCGGGAAGCGCCTACGAGCAGTACTTC

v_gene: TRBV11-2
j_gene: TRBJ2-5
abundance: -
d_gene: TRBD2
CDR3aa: CASSFKTGLAGSLTGTQYF
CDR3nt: TGTGCCAGCAGCTTCAAGACGGGACTAGCGGGCTCTCTGACTGGGACCCAGTACTTC

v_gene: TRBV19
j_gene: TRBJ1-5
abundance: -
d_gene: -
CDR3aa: CASSRRGTDQPQHF
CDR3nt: TGTGCCAGTAGTAGAAGGGGAACGGATCAGCCCCAGCATTTT

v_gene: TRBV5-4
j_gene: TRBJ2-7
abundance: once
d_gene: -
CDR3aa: CASSSLTRPAEQYF
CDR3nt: TGTGCCAGCAGCTCGCTGACCCGGCCGGCCGAGCAGTACTTC

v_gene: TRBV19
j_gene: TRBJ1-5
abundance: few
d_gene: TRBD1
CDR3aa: CASSMGTGNQPQHF
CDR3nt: TGTGCCAGTAGTATGGGGACAGGGAATCAGCCCCAGCATTTT

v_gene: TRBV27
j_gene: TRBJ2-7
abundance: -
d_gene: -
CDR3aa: CASSFRAYGEQYF
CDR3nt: TGTGCCAGCAGTTTTCGGGCATATGGCGAGCAGTACTTC

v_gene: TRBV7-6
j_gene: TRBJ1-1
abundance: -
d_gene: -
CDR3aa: CASSLSGKNTEAFF
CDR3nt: TGTGCCAGCAGCTTGTCAGGAAAGAACACTGAAGCTTTCTTT

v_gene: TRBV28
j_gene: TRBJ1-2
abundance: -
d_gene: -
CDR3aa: CASSSPRAGYTF
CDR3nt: TGTGCCAGCAGTTCCCCCAGGGCGGGCTACACCTTC

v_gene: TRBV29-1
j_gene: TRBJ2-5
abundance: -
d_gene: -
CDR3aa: CSVVTYRETQYF
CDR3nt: TGCAGCGTCGTAACCTACCGGGAGACCCAGTACTTC

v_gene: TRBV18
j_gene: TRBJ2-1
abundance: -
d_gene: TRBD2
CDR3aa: CASSPSSGGKGNEQFF
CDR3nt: TGTGCCAGCTCACCATCGTCGGGAGGGAAGGGGAATGAGCAGTTCTTC

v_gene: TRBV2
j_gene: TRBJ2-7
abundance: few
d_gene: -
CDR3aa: CASSSNYEQYF
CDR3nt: TGTGCCAGCAGTAGTAACTACGAGCAGTACTTC

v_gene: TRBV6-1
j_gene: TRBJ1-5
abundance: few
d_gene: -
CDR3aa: CASSPVNQPQHF
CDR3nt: TGTGCCAGCAGTCCAGTCAATCAGCCCCAGCATTTT

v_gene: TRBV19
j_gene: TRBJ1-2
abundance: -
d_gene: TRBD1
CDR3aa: CASRQGGGGYTF
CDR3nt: TGTGCCAGTCGACAGGGAGGAGGGGGCTACACCTTC

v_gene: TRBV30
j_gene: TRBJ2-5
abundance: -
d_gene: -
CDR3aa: CAWSTLGALQETQYF
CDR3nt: TGTGCCTGGAGTACCCTAGGGGCACTACAAGAGACCCAGTACTTC

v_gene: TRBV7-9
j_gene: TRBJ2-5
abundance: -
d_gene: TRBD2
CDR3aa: CASSLSGGLETQYF
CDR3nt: TGTGCCAGCAGCTTATCGGGAGGGCTAGAGACCCAGTACTTC

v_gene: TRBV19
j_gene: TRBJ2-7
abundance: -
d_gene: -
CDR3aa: CASSIFRDSYEQYF
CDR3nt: TGTGCCAGTAGTATCTTCCGGGACTCCTACGAGCAGTACTTC

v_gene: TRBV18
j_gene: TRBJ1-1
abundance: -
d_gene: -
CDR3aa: CASSPGEGTEAFF
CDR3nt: TGTGCCAGCTCACCTGGGGAGGGGACTGAAGCTTTCTTT

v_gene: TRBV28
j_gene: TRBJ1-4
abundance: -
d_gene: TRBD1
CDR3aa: CASSFLSGGAREKLFF
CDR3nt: TGTGCCAGCAGTTTTTTATCAGGGGGCGCAAGAGAAAAACTGTTTTTT

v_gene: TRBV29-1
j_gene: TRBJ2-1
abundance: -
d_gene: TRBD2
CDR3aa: CSVELGREEGEQFF
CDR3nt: TGCAGCGTTGAATTAGGGCGGGAGGAGGGTGAGCAGTTCTTC

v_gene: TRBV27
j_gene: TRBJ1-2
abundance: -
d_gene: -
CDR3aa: CASSPSSGWYGYTF
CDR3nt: TGTGCCAGCAGTCCGTCATCGGGTTGGTATGGCTACACCTTC

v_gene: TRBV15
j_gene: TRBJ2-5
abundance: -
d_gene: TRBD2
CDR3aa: CATSRAPGSAGGIETQYF
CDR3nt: TGTGCCACCAGCAGAGCTCCGGGGTCAGCGGGAGGGATAGAGACCCAGTACTTC

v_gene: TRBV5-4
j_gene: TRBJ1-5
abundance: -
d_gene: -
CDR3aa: CASSQDRRGGGYGNQPQHF
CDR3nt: TGTGCCAGCAGCCAAGATAGGCGGGGTGGAGGGTATGGCAATCAGCCCCAGCATTTT

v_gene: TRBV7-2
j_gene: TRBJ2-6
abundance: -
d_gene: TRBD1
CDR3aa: CASSLAVTGRAGANVLTF
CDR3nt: TGTGCCAGCAGCTTAGCGGTGACAGGGCGAGCTGGGGCCAACGTCCTGACTTTC

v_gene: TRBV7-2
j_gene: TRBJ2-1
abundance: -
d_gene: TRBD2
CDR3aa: CASSLGLAGGPQFF
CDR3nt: TGTGCCAGCAGCTTAGGCCTAGCGGGAGGTCCACAGTTCTTC

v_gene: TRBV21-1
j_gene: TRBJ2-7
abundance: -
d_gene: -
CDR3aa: CASSKKTPGQQANEQYF
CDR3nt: TGTGCCAGCAGCAAAAAAACTCCGGGACAGCAGGCGAACGAGCAGTACTTC

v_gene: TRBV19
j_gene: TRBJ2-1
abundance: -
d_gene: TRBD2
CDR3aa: CASSMLAGVGNEQFF
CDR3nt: TGTGCCAGTAGTATGCTAGCGGGAGTTGGGAATGAGCAGTTCTTC

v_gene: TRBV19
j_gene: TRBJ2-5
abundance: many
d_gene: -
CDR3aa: CASGAAQETQYF
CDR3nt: TGTGCCAGCGGAGCAGCCCAAGAGACCCAGTACTTC

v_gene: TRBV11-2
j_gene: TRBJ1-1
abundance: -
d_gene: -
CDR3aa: CASSLTGADTEAFF
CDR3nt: TGTGCCAGCAGCTTAACCGGGGCAGACACTGAAGCTTTCTTT

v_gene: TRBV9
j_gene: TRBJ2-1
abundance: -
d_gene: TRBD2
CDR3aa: CASSPVGTSGYNEQFF
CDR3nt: TGTGCCAGCAGCCCCGTCGGGACTAGCGGTTACAATGAGCAGTTCTTC

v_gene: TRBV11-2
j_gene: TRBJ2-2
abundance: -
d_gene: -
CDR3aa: CASSKNAWAQANTGELFF
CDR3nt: TGTGCCAGCAGCAAAAACGCGTGGGCGCAGGCTAACACCGGGGAGCTGTTTTTT

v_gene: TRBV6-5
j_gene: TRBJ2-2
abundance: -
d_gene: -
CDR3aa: CASCYSGNTGELFF
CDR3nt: TGTGCCAGCTGTTATAGCGGGAACACCGGGGAGCTGTTTTTT

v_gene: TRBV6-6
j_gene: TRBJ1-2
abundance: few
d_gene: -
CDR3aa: CASSSNYGYTF
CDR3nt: TGTGCCAGCAGTTCTAACTATGGCTACACCTTC

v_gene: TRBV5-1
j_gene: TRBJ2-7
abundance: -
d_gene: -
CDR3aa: CASSSDGWFYEQYF
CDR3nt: TGCGCCAGCAGCTCGGACGGTTGGTTCTACGAGCAGTACTTC